This TCR beta chain was sequenced for a study of blood T cells in healthy people across ages. Regarding the study as a whole: Per million T cells, the diversity of TCR beta decreased roughly linearly as age advanced. Researchers deemed the diversity estimates from one million T cells underestimates.

It was with a sample-barcoded 5' primer and a J-beta primer mix that a second PCR of about 6 to 12 cycles was run. TCRdb re-called the 5' RACE reads through MiXCR, storing one row per CDR3 protein. The sample has under 2,000,000 distinct CDR3 sequences, approximately 50% seen once. Staff drew 9 to 10 milliliters of peripheral blood from each donor. Per individual sample, total RNA of at least 5 micrograms was extracted. A word on this clonotype: As yet, its antigen is unknown.

Sequenced: blood. This clonotype originated in a woman aged 40 to 55 in good health.

The CDR3 DNA reads TGTGCCAGCAGGACCACAGGGCTCGGTAATGAAAAACTGTTTTTT. Its protein product is CASRTTGLGNEKLFF. This chain connects TRBV5-8 to TRBJ1-4; D might be TRBD1 (6 bases). Trimming stripped 5 bases from V and 4 bases from J, with 15 bases between. The CDR3 has 15 residues. Germline V gives CDR1 SGHTS, CDR2 YDEGEE.